The 9 T cell receptor beta chains listed next were all sequenced from one sample in a study of cytomegalovirus exposure and HLA in healthy donors. The PCR was carried out with 60 Vbeta primers and 13 Jbeta primers. This table comes from immunoSEQ multiplex PCR, and its TCRdb copy is limited to in-frame clones, with some not included. The sample shows tens of thousands of clones, 65% to 85% of them seen only once. Sequenced input: PBMCs. These receptors were collected from a woman in her 30s in good health and CMV-seropositive.

Only a few counts were recorded for this clone. This sequence joins TRBV9 and TRBJ1-3; unclear D gene. This CDR3 spans 14 amino acids. Germline V gives CDR1 SGDLS, CDR2 YYNGEE. The V end lost 2 bases, the J end lost 7 bases, and 13 bases lay between the germline ends. This CDR3 reads CASSVSSGRNTIYF. In DNA form, the CDR3 reads TGTGCCAGCAGCGTCTCGTCGGGTCGGAACACCATATATTTT.

The chain employs TRBV28 and TRBJ2-3; maybe TRBD2 (6 bases). CDR3 length equals 17 residues. Germline V lookup: CDR1 MDHEN, CDR2 SYDVKM. Trimming took 5 bases from V and 4 from J, leaving 22 bases between them. This CDR3 reads CASSTPSGGDKADTQYF. CDR3 bases: TGTGCCAGCAGTACTCCGTCCGGAGGGGATAAGGCAGATACGCAGTATTTT.

The J gene is TRBJ1-2, the V gene TRBV2; D not certain. CDR1 and CDR2 (germline): SNHLY, FYNNEI. Trimming took 6 bases from V and 7 from J, leaving 21 bases between them. The CDR3 covers 15 residues. CDR3 nucleotides: TGTGCCAGCAGCCCCGAAGGAGGGCGATCTGTTGGCTACACCTTC. Translating it yields CASSPEGGRSVGYTF.

The gene calls are TRBV6-6 and TRBJ1-2; the match to TRBD1 covers 10 bases. The CDR3 contains 14 residues. Germline trimming cut 5 bases from V and 6 bases from J; bases unmatched to any gene: 6. Germline loops: CDR1 MNHNY, CDR2 SVGAGI (reference sequence). The CDR3 bases are TGTGCCAGCAGTAGACAGGGGGCTCAGGATGGCTACACCTTC. Its translation is CASSRQGAQDGYTF.

This clone was counted between two and nine times. The chain links TRBV29-1 to TRBJ2-7; D gene uncertain. V lost 2 bases and J 1 base, leaving 6 bases between the germline ends. The CDR3 has 12 amino acids. Germline V gene lookup returns CDR1 SQVTM and CDR2 ANQGSEA. As DNA, the CDR3 is TGCAGCGTTGAAACGGAGTCCTACGAGCAGTACTTC. It yields the protein CSVETESYEQYF.

V usage is TRBV6-4 and J usage is TRBJ2-3; 7 nucleotides align to TRBD2. Germline V gene data show CDR1 as MRHNA and CDR2 as SNTAGT. The CDR3 sequence is 15 residues long. Trimming cost V 5 bases and J 4 bases; bases outside gene matches: 9. CDR3 DNA: TGTGCCAGCAGTCCCTCCTGGGGGAGGGCAGATACGCAGTATTTT. Amino acids: CASSPSWGRADTQYF.

The chain has TRBV7-2 and TRBJ1-5; D is possibly TRBD1 (6 bases). Germline assignment: CDR1 SGHTA and CDR2 FQGNSA. The CDR3 is 14 amino acids. V gave up 4 bases and J gave up 6 bases, with 13 bases separating them. The CDR3 DNA sequence: TGTGCCAGCAGCTCACAGGGCTTGGGTCAGCCCCAGCATTTT. This encodes CASSSQGLGQPQHF.

This clone has just a few counts. This chain connects TRBV7-9 to TRBJ2-1, with TRBD2 identical over 8 bases. Trimming cost V 6 bases and J 8 bases; bases outside gene matches: 9. Germline V gene data show CDR1 as SEHNR and CDR2 as FQNEAQ (reference sequence). CDR3 size: 14 residues. The CDR3 bases are TGTGCCAGCAGTTATAGCGGGGTCTGGGATGAGCAGTTCTTC. As protein: CASSYSGVWDEQFF. The entire variable domain, with the rest obtained from reference TRBV7-9 and TRBJ2-1, is as follows: DTGVSQNPRHKITKRGQNVTFRCDPISEHNRLYWYRQTLGQGPEFLTYFQNEAQLEKSRLLSDRFSAERPKGSFSTLEIQRTEQGDSAMYLCASSYSGVWDEQFFGPGTRLTVL.

The chain carries TRBV7-8 and TRBJ2-7, with unresolved D. V shed 2 bases and J shed 7 bases, with 15 bases lying between them. Germline values: CDR1 SGHVS, CDR2 FQNEAQ. The CDR3 runs 14 residues. CDR3 protein: CASSLTTTPREQYF. In DNA, the CDR3 is TGTGCCAGCAGCTTAACGACAACCCCTCGGGAGCAGTACTTC.